These T cell receptor beta chains were read from a single sample in a study of PD-1 blockade in classical Hodgkin lymphoma. The assay was immunoSEQ multiplex PCR, and TCRdb's table has in-frame clones only and misses some. Here the sample spans tens of thousands of clones, roughly 88% being singletons. Sequenced input: peripheral blood mononuclear cells (PBMCs). The receptor set was obtained from a human donor with classical Hodgkin lymphoma. The CDR3 runs from the conserved cysteine through the conserved F or W. A D gene is named only where the DNA matches it firmly. Not all rows give a size; the values are once, few, many and, for expanded clones, a class.

j_call clone_size d_call v_call cdr3_nt cdr3_aa
TRBJ1-4 - TRBD1 TRBV6-1 TGTGCCAGCAGTGAAGGACAGGGGGCTTTTGAAAAACTGTTTTTT CASSEGQGAFEKLFF
TRBJ1-5 - - TRBV27 TGTGCCAGCAGTTTGGTGGGTATCGGCAATCAGCCCCAGCATTTT CASSLVGIGNQPQHF
TRBJ1-2 - TRBD1 TRBV27 TGTGCCAGCAGTTTACTACCTCCCGACAGGGGGAGGTATGGCTACACCTTC CASSLLPPDRGRYGYTF
TRBJ1-2 - - TRBV7-3 TGTGCCAGCAGCTTAAAGGGATCGTATGGCTACACCTTC CASSLKGSYGYTF
TRBJ1-1 - - TRBV7-9 TGTGCCAGCAGCTTAGCAGAGGGATTGTGGACTGAAGCTTTCTTT CASSLAEGLWTEAFF
TRBJ2-7 once - TRBV6-5 TGTGCCAGCCGCGGATTGGGGTACCACGAGCAGTACTTC CASRGLGYHEQYF
TRBJ2-1 - TRBD2 TRBV6-5 TGTGCCAGCAGTGACGGGACTAGGCTTAATGAGCAGTTCTTC CASSDGTRLNEQFF
TRBJ1-2 - TRBD1 TRBV5-5 TGTGCCAGCAGCCCCCAACAGGGGGCTAACTATGGCTACACCTTC CASSPQQGANYGYTF
TRBJ2-3 - - TRBV5-1 TGCGCCAGCAGCCCTAGCACAGATACGCAGTATTTT CASSPSTDTQYF
TRBJ1-3 - - TRBV18 TGTGCCAGCTCACCACTAGGGGACGATGGAAACACCATATATTTT CASSPLGDDGNTIYF
TRBJ2-3 - - TRBV7-2 TGTGCCAGCAGCTTAGAGCAGGCAGATACGCAGTATTTT CASSLEQADTQYF
TRBJ1-2 - - TRBV7-9 TGTGCCAGCAGTCCCGAATATAGCTATGGCTACACCTTC CASSPEYSYGYTF
TRBJ1-1 - TRBD1 TRBV5-5 TGTGCCAGCAGCTACCGGGACAGGAACACTGAAGCTTTCTTT CASSYRDRNTEAFF
TRBJ1-2 - - TRBV29-1 TGCAGCGTTGAAGGGTCGACAGGCGGGGGCTATGGCTACACCTTC CSVEGSTGGGYGYTF
TRBJ2-5 - TRBD2 TRBV7-8 TGTGCCAGCAGCTTAGCTTCAGGACTAGCGTTCGAGACCCAGTACTTC CASSLASGLAFETQYF
TRBJ1-5 - - TRBV9 TGTGCCAGCAGCGTAGATACGCGACAGAATTGGAATCAGCCCCAGCATTTT CASSVDTRQNWNQPQHF
TRBJ1-1 - - TRBV7-9 TGTGCCAGCAGCTTGGCGGTCATGAACACTGAAGCTTTCTTT CASSLAVMNTEAFF
TRBJ2-3 - - TRBV5-4 TGTGCCAGCAGCCTAAGCACAGATACGCAGTATTTT CASSLSTDTQYF
TRBJ1-4 once TRBD1 TRBV7-2 TGTGCCAGCAGCTTAAGACAGGGGGCACAGAATGAAAAACTGTTTTTT CASSLRQGAQNEKLFF
TRBJ1-4 - - TRBV21-1 TGTGCCAGCAGCAAAGAGGAGACAGCGCCGACTAATGAAAAACTGTTTTTT CASSKEETAPTNEKLFF
TRBJ2-5 - TRBD2 TRBV13 TGTGCCAGCGCCGCAGGTAGCGGGAGGGATGAGACCCAGTACTTC CASAAGSGRDETQYF
TRBJ1-5 - TRBD1 TRBV9 TGTGCCAGCAGCCCGGGACAGGGAGGTCAGCCCCAGCATTTT CASSPGQGGQPQHF
TRBJ2-1 - TRBD2 TRBV14 TGTGCCAGCAGCCCTAGCGGGAGTTACAATGAGCAGTTCTTC CASSPSGSYNEQFF
TRBJ1-4 - TRBD1 TRBV2 TGTGCCAGCAGTGAAGGGACAGGGAGAGAAAAACTGTTTTTT CASSEGTGREKLFF
TRBJ1-4 - - TRBV29-1 TGCAGCGGGCGGGAATCGACTAATGAAAAACTGTTTTTT CSGRESTNEKLFF
TRBJ2-7 medium-sized TRBD2 TRBV7-2 TGTGCCAGCAGCTTGGGACTAGCGGGAGTGAACGAGCAGTACTTC CASSLGLAGVNEQYF
TRBJ2-3 - TRBD2 TRBV29-1 TGCAGCGTTGAAGGCGGGAGGGCCGCTGATACGCAGTATTTT CSVEGGRAADTQYF
TRBJ2-3 - TRBD2 TRBV9 TGTGCCAGCAGCCCCCGTTCAAGCGGGAGGCCCCAAACAGATACGCAGTATTTT CASSPRSSGRPQTDTQYF
TRBJ1-1 - - TRBV28 TGTGCCAGCACCATTCTTTGGGGTCCAGCTGAAGCTTTCTTT CASTILWGPAEAFF
TRBJ2-1 - TRBD2 TRBV6-5 TGTGCCAGCCGTTTGACTAGCGGGGACCACCCCCATGAGCAGTTCTTC CASRLTSGDHPHEQFF
TRBJ2-4 once TRBD1 TRBV19 TGTGCCAGTAGTCGCCGACAGGGAGTGGGTGAAAACATTCAGTACTTC CASSRRQGVGENIQYF
TRBJ2-2 once - TRBV27 TGTGCCAGCAGTTTATTCTTCGGATACAACACCGGGGAGCTGTTTTTT CASSLFFGYNTGELFF
TRBJ1-1 once - TRBV7-8 TGTGCCAGCAGCCTGACACCTATGAACACTGAAGCTTTCTTT CASSLTPMNTEAFF
TRBJ1-5 - TRBD1 TRBV27 TGTGCCAGCAGTTTCGGGACAGGGCCAAATCAGCCCCAGCATTTT CASSFGTGPNQPQHF
TRBJ2-7 - - TRBV15 TGTGCCACCAGCGTCCGGGGTGTAGGGTTGGGCTACGAGCAGTACTTC CATSVRGVGLGYEQYF
TRBJ1-3 - - TRBV5-1 TGCGCCAGCAGCCTATCCGAGGGCACCATATATTTT CASSLSEGTIYF
TRBJ1-2 - - TRBV12-5 TGTGCTAGTGGTGTAGGGTCCTATGGCTACACCTTC CASGVGSYGYTF
TRBJ1-3 - - TRBV11-2 TGTGCCAGCAGCTTAGAAGTGGTCTCTGGAAACACCATATATTTT CASSLEVVSGNTIYF
TRBJ2-2 - TRBD1 TRBV4-2 TGTGCCAGCAGCCAAGGACAGGGGGCGAACACCGGGGAGCTGTTTTTT CASSQGQGANTGELFF
TRBJ2-2 - - TRBV28 TGTGCCAGCAGTCCTCCGTATAGGGGCGGGGAGCTGTTTTTT CASSPPYRGGELFF
TRBJ2-1 once TRBD1 TRBV28 TGTGCCAGTAGGGGGCAGGAGGTTACCTACAATGAGCAGTTCTTC CASRGQEVTYNEQFF